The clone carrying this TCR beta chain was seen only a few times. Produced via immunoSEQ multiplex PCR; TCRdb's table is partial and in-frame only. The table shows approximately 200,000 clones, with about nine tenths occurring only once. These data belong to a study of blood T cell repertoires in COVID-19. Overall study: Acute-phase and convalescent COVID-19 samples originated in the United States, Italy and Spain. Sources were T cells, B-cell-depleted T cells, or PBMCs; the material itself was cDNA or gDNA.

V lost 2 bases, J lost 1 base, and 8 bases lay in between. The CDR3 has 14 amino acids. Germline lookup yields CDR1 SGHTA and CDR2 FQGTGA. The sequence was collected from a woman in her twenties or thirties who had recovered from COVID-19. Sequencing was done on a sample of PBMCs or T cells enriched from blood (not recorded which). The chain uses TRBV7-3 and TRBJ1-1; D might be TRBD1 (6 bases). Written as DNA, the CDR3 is TGTGCCAGCAGCTTAGGGGGGGCGAACACTGAAGCTTTCTTT. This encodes CASSLGGANTEAFF.